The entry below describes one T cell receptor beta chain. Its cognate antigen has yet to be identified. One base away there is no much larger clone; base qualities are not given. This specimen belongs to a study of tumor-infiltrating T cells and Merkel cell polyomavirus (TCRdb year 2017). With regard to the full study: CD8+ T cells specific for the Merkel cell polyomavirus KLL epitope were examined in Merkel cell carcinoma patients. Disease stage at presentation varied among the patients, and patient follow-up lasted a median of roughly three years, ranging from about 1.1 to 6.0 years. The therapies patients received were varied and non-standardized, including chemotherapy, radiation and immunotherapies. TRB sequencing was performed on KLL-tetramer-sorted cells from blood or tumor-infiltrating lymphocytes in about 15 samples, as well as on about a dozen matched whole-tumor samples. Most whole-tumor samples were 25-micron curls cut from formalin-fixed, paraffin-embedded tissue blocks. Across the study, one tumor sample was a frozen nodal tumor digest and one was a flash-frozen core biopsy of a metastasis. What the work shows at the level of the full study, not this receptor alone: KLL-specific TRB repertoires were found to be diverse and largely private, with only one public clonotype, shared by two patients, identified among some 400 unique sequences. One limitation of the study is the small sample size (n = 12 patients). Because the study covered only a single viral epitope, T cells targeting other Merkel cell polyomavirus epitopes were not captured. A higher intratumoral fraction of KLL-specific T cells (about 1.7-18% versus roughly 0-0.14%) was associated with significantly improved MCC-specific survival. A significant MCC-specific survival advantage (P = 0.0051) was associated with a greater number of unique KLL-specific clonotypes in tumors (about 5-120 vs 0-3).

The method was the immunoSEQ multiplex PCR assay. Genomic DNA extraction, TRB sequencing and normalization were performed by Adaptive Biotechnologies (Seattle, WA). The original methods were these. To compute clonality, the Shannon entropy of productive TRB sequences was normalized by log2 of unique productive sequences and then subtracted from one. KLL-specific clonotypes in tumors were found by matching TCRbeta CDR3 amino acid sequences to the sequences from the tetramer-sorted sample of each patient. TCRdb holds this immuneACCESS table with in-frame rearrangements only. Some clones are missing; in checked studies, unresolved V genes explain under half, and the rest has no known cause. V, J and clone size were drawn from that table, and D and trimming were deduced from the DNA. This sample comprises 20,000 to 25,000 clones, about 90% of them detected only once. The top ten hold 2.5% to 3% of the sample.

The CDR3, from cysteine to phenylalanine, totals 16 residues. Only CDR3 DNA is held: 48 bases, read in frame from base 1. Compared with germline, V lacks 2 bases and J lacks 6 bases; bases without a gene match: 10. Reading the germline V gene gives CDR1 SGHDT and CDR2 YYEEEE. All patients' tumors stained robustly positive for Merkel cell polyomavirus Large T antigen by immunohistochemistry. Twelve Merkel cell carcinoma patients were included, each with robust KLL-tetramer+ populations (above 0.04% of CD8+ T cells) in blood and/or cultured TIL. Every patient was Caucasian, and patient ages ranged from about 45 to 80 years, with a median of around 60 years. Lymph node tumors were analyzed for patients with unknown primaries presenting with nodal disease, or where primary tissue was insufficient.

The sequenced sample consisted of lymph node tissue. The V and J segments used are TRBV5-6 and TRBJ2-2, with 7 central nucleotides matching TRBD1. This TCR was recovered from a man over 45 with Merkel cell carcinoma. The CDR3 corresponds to CASSLPGTVGAGELFF. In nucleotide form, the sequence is TGTGCCAGCAGCTTACCCGGGACAGTAGGTGCCGGGGAGCTGTTTTTT.